At least ten counts were recorded for the clone carrying this T cell receptor (beta chain). This sample is drawn from a study of T cells in Graves' hyperthyroidism and ophthalmopathy. TCR beta CDR3 regions were amplified from RNA transcripts. A set of HTBI primers served as the primers for a first-round RT-PCR of the TCR CDR3. TCRdb reanalysed the multiplex PCR reads using MiXCR and keeps one entry per CDR3 protein. The data show about 300,000 distinct CDR3 sequences, with roughly 17% seen just once and approximately 31% held by the top ten. The germline V gene has CDR1 MDHEN and CDR2 SYDVKM. The CDR3 spans 15 residues. V was clipped by 5 bases and J by 4 bases, with 15 bases between them.

Sequenced sample: blood. The sequence was collected from a man aged 25-45 years with Graves' hyperthyroidism. The V gene is TRBV28, the J gene TRBJ1-5; no firm D call. The CDR3 is CASSSSQTLNQPQHF. CDR3 nucleotide sequence: TGTGCCAGCAGTAGTTCCCAAACTCTTAATCAGCCCCAGCATTTT. Using reference TRBV28 and TRBJ1-5 for the parts outside the CDR3, the full variable domain is DVKVTQSSRYLVKRTGEKVFLECVQDMDHENMFWYRQDPGLGLRLIYFSYDVKMKEKGDIPEGYSVSREKKERFSLILESASTNQTSMYLCASSSSQTLNQPQHFGDGTRLSIL.